The table lists the clone carrying this T cell receptor (beta chain) with a few counts. No antigen is known for it. This sample is drawn from a study of cytomegalovirus exposure and HLA in healthy donors. The CDR3 is 16 residues long. The J segment lost 1 base and the V segment lost 7 bases, leaving 9 bases of the junction unmatched. Germline V gene data show CDR1 as SGHVS and CDR2 as FQNEAQ. The PCR made use of 60 Vbeta and 13 Jbeta primers. Clones were sequenced by immunoSEQ multiplex PCR, and TCRdb holds only the in-frame ones, with some missing. The repertoire holds over 150,000 clones, with 80% to 85% as singletons. Study results and caveats: Most TCR beta V segments were productive about 87% or about 30% of the time in an earlier analysis. Researchers reported in a later analysis that a missense DCLRE1C variant was tied to TCR beta V- and J-gene trimming.

Sequencing was done on a sample of PBMCs. The chain is built from TRBV7-8 and TRBJ2-1; 8 nucleotides match TRBD2. This clonotype was sampled from a woman aged 50 to 60 in good health and CMV-seropositive. CDR3 coding DNA: TGTGCCAGCATCCCCAATAGCGGGATTTCCTACAATGAGCAGTTCTTC. Translation: CASIPNSGISYNEQFF.